The T cell receptor (beta chain) under discussion was sequenced for a study of OX40 agonist ivuxolimab in advanced cancers. In the study overall: Ivuxolimab was a fully human IgG2 agonistic monoclonal antibody targeting the costimulatory receptor OX40 (CD134). Intravenous ivuxolimab was administered to patients every 2 weeks at six dose levels: 0.01, 0.1, 0.3, 1.5, 3 and 10 mg/kg. Of the 52 patients in dose escalation, about 20 had hepatocellular carcinoma, some 15 had melanoma, 9 had renal cell carcinoma and 9 had head and neck cancer. In the dose-escalation cohort, 70% to 85% of patients were male, and the mean age was 60 years with a range of about 20 to 80. Patients were allowed to have had prior anti-PD-1, anti-PD-L1 or anti-CTLA-4 therapy, and 30% to 40% of the dose-escalation patients had previously received checkpoint inhibitors. Partial responses occurred in three dose-escalation patients: two with cutaneous melanoma and one with hepatocellular carcinoma. The purpose of peripheral TCRbeta sequencing was to test whether ivuxolimab changed TCR sequence diversity and led to clonal T-cell expansion. The paper reports the monotherapy dose-escalation portion (N of about 51 patients) of the phase I ivuxolimab trial. Overall study results and their limits: Low levels of normalized T-cell clonal expansion were also seen in some patients who did not respond. Clonal expansion of both CD4+ and CD8+ blood T cells was observed from baseline to week 6 at doses 0.1 to 3.0 mg/kg. After ivuxolimab, more expanded clones were found on average in CD8+ T cells than in CD4+ T cells. Which antigens the clonally expanded peripheral T cells were specific for was not determined. In the 0.1-3.0 mg/kg groups, partial responders had among the lowest normalized peripheral clonal expansion, particularly in CD8+ T cells.

To sequence the TCRbeta CDR3 region, genomic DNA was isolated from the sorted cells. The immunoSEQ Assay was used for sequencing of TCRbeta CDR3 regions. TCRdb re-hosts the immuneACCESS table, in-frame sequences only. Its copies lack some clones; in the studies checked, an unresolved V gene accounts for under half of them, and the cause for the rest is not known. In all, the sample holds about 58,000 clones, and roughly nine tenths of those were seen once. 12% of the sample is held by the ten biggest clonotypes. A remark on this clone: Its antigen target is currently unknown. No much larger clone is present one base from it, and per-base qualities are unavailable.

The trial excluded patients who had a history of autoimmune disease or who were on systemic immunosuppression. In every dose cohort, peripheral blood was drawn for TCR sequencing at baseline, cycle 4 day 1, and cycle 7 day 1. Samples were obtained from an open-label, multicenter, first-in-human phase I dose-escalation trial of ivuxolimab. Adults with locally advanced or metastatic melanoma, renal cell, hepatocellular, or head and neck squamous cell carcinoma were enrolled in the trial. Before TCR sequencing, CD4+ T cells and CD8+ T cells were sorted from peripheral blood as separate populations. The CDR3 runs 16 amino acids, cysteine and phenylalanine included. The kept DNA is CDR3 alone, 48 bases in frame from the first base. A distance of 15 bases separates the germline ends of V and J, which lose 0 bases and 4 bases respectively. From a lookup of the germline V gene, CDR1 and CDR2 are SGDLS and YYNGEE.

Sample: CD4+ or CD8+ T cells sorted from blood, taken in a trial of the OX40 agonist ivuxolimab. Recombination joined TRBV9 with TRBJ2-3; the D gene is tentatively TRBD1 or TRBD2, each matching 5 bases. The TCR was taken from an adult with an advanced solid tumor such as melanoma, head and neck, liver or kidney cancer. The CDR3 sequence is CASSVGGGQGADTQYF. Read as DNA, the sequence is TGTGCCAGCAGCGTAGGCGGCGGCCAGGGAGCAGATACGCAGTATTTT. The full variable domain, completed from the reference TRBV9 and TRBJ2-3 proteins outside the CDR3, reads DSGVTQTPKHLITATGQRVTLRCSPRSGDLSVYWYQQSLDQGLQFLIQYYNGEERAKGNILERFSAQQFPDLHSELNLSSLELGDSALYFCASSVGGGQGADTQYFGPGTRLTVL.